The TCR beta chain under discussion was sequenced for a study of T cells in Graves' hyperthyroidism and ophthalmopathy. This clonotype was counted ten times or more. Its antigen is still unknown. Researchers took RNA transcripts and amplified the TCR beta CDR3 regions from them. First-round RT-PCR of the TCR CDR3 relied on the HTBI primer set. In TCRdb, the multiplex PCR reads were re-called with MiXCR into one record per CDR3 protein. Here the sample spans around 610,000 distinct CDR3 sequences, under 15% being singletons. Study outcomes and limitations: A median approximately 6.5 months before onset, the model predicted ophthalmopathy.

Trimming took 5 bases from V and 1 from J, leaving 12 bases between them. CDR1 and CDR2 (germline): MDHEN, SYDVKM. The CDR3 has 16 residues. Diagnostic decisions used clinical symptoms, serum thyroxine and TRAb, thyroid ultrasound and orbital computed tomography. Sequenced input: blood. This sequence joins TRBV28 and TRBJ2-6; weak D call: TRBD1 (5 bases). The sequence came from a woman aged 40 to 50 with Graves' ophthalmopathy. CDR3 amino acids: CASSPWTPSGANVLTF. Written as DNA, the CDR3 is TGTGCCAGCAGTCCGTGGACACCGTCTGGGGCCAACGTCCTGACTTTC.